The 19 T cell receptor beta chains given below trace back to one sample, sequenced in a study of breast tumors, draining lymph nodes, adjacent tissues. Breast cancer patients provided tissue from their axillary draining lymph nodes. TCRdb processed the multiplex PCR reads anew with MiXCR; each CDR3 protein has one entry. The sample holds roughly 130,000 distinct CDR3 sequences, 15% to 20% seen once. The specimen was axillary lymph node tissue. Receptors were obtained from a female donor with breast cancer. Some clones in this sample may be carry-over from other donors' samples.

This clonotype was picked up many times. V is TRBV12-3 or TRBV12-4 and J is TRBJ2-7; maybe TRBD2 (6 bases). The V and J ends lost 3 bases and 3 bases respectively, with 15 bases between them. The CDR3 contains 15 residues. The CDR3 nucleotides read TGTGCCAGCAGTTTGAACCCGGGACTCGACTACGAGCAGTACTTC. Translation: CASSLNPGLDYEQYF.

This chain uses TRBV28 with TRBJ2-5; perhaps TRBD1 as D (7 bases). The CDR3 totals 17 residues. Per germline, CDR1 MDHEN and CDR2 SYDVKM. V was shortened by 4 bases and J by 5 bases, with 23 bases between the two germline ends. The CDR3 loop reads CASSYTRRTGGGETQYF. The CDR3 DNA reads as TGTGCCAGCAGTTACACCCGTAGGACAGGTGGGGGGGAGACCCAGTACTTC.

Many counts were recorded for this clonotype. The J gene is TRBJ1-2, the V gene TRBV25-1; D uncertain. Trimming shortened V by 0 bases and J by 4 bases, and 9 bases separated the two germline ends. The CDR3 totals 14 residues. Germline CDR1 is MGHDK and CDR2 is SYGVNS. The CDR3 nucleotides are TGTGCCAGCAGTGAATATAAGCAGACCTATGGCTACACCTTC. The encoded protein is CASSEYKQTYGYTF.

This clonotype was detected ten times or more. The chain couples TRBV4-2 to TRBJ1-6; 10 bases align to TRBD1. The V gene's germline CDR1 is LGHNA and CDR2 YNFKEQ. CDR3 length: 15 amino acids. V was clipped by 0 bases and J by 11 bases; unmatched bases: 4. The DNA for the CDR3 is TGTGCCAGCAGCCAAGAGGGGACAGGGGTCCCACCCCTCCACTTT. Translated, it gives CASSQEGTGVPPLHF.

A word on this clonotype: A much more abundant neighbour one base away suggests this may be a read error. J is TRBJ2-5 and V is TRBV19; maybe TRBD1 (6 bases). In germline, CDR1 is LNHDA, CDR2 SQIVND (reference sequence). The CDR3 is 13 amino acids. The CDR3 DNA is TGTGCCACTTCTACCGGACAGAAAGAGACCCAGCACTTC. Protein: CATSTGQKETQHF.

Many counts were recorded for this clonotype. V and J are TRBV15 and TRBJ2-4, with unresolved D. The CDR3 runs to 14 residues. V shed 4 bases and J shed 0 bases, with 7 bases lying between them. Germline loops: CDR1 LNHNV, CDR2 YYDKDF (reference sequence). The CDR3 nucleotides read TGTGCCACCAGCAACCATTTAGCCAAAAACATTCAGTACTTC. It encodes CATSNHLAKNIQYF.

This clonotype was detected only once. A much larger clonotype is one base distant, so this may be a read error. The rearrangement uses TRBV7-3 and TRBJ2-2; the D gene is possibly TRBD2 (5 bases). Deletions cut 2 bases from V and 6 bases from J, with 13 bases between. CDR1 and CDR2 from the germline V gene are SGHTA and FQGTGA. The CDR3 runs 15 residues. The CDR3 loop is CASSLLVGSSGELFF. The CDR3, as DNA: TGTGCCAGCAGCTTACTAGTGGGGAGTTCCGGGGAGCTGTTTTTT.

This clonotype was found many times. The rearrangement uses TRBV18 and TRBJ1-3; 7 bases align to TRBD1. The CDR3 has 13 amino acids. Unmatched junction bases numbered 0, after V lost 3 bases and J lost 4 bases. Germline values: CDR1 KGHSH, CDR2 LQKENI. CDR3 DNA sequence: TGTGCCAGCTCACCGGGACAGGGAAACACCATATATTTT. Residues: CASSPGQGNTIYF.

As concerns this clonotype: The junction departs from germline at one end; a sequencing error may be responsible. This rearrangement joins TRBV20-1 to TRBJ2-7; D possibly corresponds to TRBD1 (5 bases). This CDR3 spans 14 amino acids. Germline CDR1 reads DFQATT; CDR2 reads SNEGSKA (reference sequence). The CDR3 DNA sequence: TGCAGTGCCTATCAGGGTTTTGGATCCTGCGAGCAGTACTTC. Protein sequence: CSAYQGFGSCEQYF.

This clonotype occurred many times. This chain links TRBV7-2 with TRBJ2-1; a possible D gene is TRBD2 (5 bases). The germline V gene encodes CDR1 SGHTA and CDR2 FQGNSA. The V end was cut by 2 bases, the J end by 4 bases, with 12 bases between. There are 15 residues in the CDR3. The CDR3 nucleotides read TGTGCCAGCAGCTTAAATTCGTGGAGGTACAATGAGCAGTTCTTC. Amino acids: CASSLNSWRYNEQFF.

This clonotype came up many times. V usage is TRBV10-3 and J usage is TRBJ2-1, with 8 bases matching TRBD1. The V and J ends lost 2 bases and 10 bases, in that order; junction bases with no gene match: 10. Germline loops: CDR1 ENHRY, CDR2 SYGVKD. The CDR3 loop spans 15 amino acids. CDR3 region: CAISERQPGTGEQFF. Here the CDR3 DNA reads TGTGCCATCAGTGAGCGACAACCTGGGACAGGAGAGCAGTTCTTC.

As for this clonotype: This may be a read error: a much more frequent sequence differs by one nucleotide. The chain joins TRBV5-6 to TRBJ2-1, with D perhaps TRBD1 or TRBD2 (5 bases each). Germline CDR1 is SGHDT and CDR2 is YYEEEE. This CDR3 comprises 15 residues. CDR3 amino acids: CASSSMAGAYNERFF. In DNA form, the CDR3 reads TGTGCCAGCAGCTCGATGGCCGGGGCCTACAATGAGCGGTTCTTC.

The table lists this clonotype with many counts. This chain uses TRBV4-2 with TRBJ2-2; TRBD1 aligns across 7 bases. V gave up 3 bases and J gave up 6 bases; unmatched junction bases: 1. The length of the CDR3 is 13 residues. CDR1 and CDR2 (germline): LGHNA, YNFKEQ. The CDR3 DNA reads as TGTGCCAGCAGCCAGACAGGGCCCGGGGAGCTGTTTTTT. Its translation: CASSQTGPGELFF.

This clonotype was detected ten times or more. This chain joins TRBV20-1 and TRBJ2-7, with 8 bases that match TRBD1. Germline V gives CDR1 DFQATT, CDR2 SNEGSKA (reference sequence). The CDR3 runs 14 residues. The V gene end was trimmed by 3 bases and the J gene end by 6 bases; junction bases not matched to a gene: 10. CDR3 in amino acids: CSASTPGQVIEQYF. The CDR3 nucleotides read TGCAGTGCTAGTACGCCGGGACAGGTGATCGAGCAGTACTTC.

J is TRBJ1-2 and V is TRBV30, with D possibly TRBD1 on 6 matching bases. V was shortened by 0 bases and J by 7 bases, with 12 bases between the two germline ends. The germline V gene has CDR1 GTSNPN and CDR2 SVGIG (reference sequence). The CDR3 totals 13 residues. As DNA, the CDR3 is TGTGCCTGGAGTGTATACGCAGGGGTTGGCTACACCTTC. Translated: CAWSVYAGVGYTF.

There are many counts of this clonotype. The chain carries TRBV4-2 and TRBJ2-2; D gene unclear. Deletions cut 0 bases from V and 9 bases from J, with 8 bases between. The CDR3 is 13 residues long. Germline lookup yields CDR1 LGHNA and CDR2 YNFKEQ. CDR3 in amino acids: CASSQEEPRELFF. CDR3 sequence (DNA): TGTGCCAGCAGCCAAGAGGAACCCCGGGAGCTGTTTTTT.

Of note for this clonotype: Given a much more abundant clone one base away, this may be a read error. V usage is TRBV6-5 and J usage is TRBJ2-1, with 11 bases fitting TRBD2. The CDR3 length is 13 residues. The germline gives CDR1 MNHEY, CDR2 SVGAGI. This CDR3 reads CASRTSGINERFF. CDR3 DNA: TGTGCCAGCAGGACTAGCGGGATTAATGAGCGGTTCTTC.

This clonotype was seen at least ten times. The rearrangement joins TRBV4-2 to TRBJ1-6; tentative D call: TRBD1 (5 bases). Trimming left V 0 bases short and J 7 bases short, with 10 bases between. Per germline, CDR1 LGHNA and CDR2 YNFKEQ. The CDR3 spans 15 residues. CDR3 amino acids: CASSQDFTGNSPLHF. DNA for the CDR3: TGTGCCAGCAGCCAAGATTTCACAGGCAATTCACCCCTCCACTTT.

This clonotype was observed a few times. V and J are TRBV18 and TRBJ2-7; D might be TRBD2 (5 bases). The CDR3 length is 14 residues. Germline V gives CDR1 KGHSH, CDR2 LQKENI. V was clipped by 2 bases and J by 0 bases, with 8 bases between them. The CDR3 coding sequence is TGTGCCAGCTCACCAGGGAGTAACTCCTACGAGCAGTACTTC. This sequence encodes CASSPGSNSYEQYF.